A single sample gave rise to the 12 T cell receptor beta chains below, sequenced in a study of T-cell reconstitution after alpha-beta-depleted transplantation in children. The TCRbeta library incorporated unique molecular identifiers. A single record per CDR3 protein comes from TCRdb applying MiXCR to the PCR reads. Of hundreds of thousands of distinct CDR3 sequences in the sample, approximately 14% are singletons; the top ten hold 0.79%. Specimen: PBMCs, collected before TCRalphabeta/CD19-depleted stem cell transplant. The receptors stem from a girl aged 2-10 years with congenital amegakaryocytic thrombocytopenia, due to receive a stem cell transplant.

The chain joins TRBV29-1 to TRBJ2-7; maybe TRBD2 (5 bases). The germline CDR1 and CDR2 sequences are SQVTM and ANQGSEA. The CDR3 contains 13 residues. Deletions cut 4 bases from V and 1 base from J, with 11 bases between. The CDR3 bases are TGCAGCGTTGTTTTGCGGGCATCCTACGAGCAGTACTTC. This codes for CSVVLRASYEQYF.

This rearrangement joins TRBV20-1 to TRBJ2-1; D unclear. CDR1 is DFQATT, CDR2 SNEGSKA, per germline (reference sequence). V gave up 5 bases and J gave up 7 bases, with 21 bases separating them. CDR3 length: 15 residues. The CDR3 protein is CSASKGYSPFNEQFF. DNA for the CDR3: TGCAGTGCTTCCAAAGGGTACAGTCCGTTTAATGAGCAGTTCTTC.

This clonotype was seen repeatedly, ten times or more. The chain carries TRBV5-6 and TRBJ1-2; D not certain. CDR3 length: 12 residues. Germline V gene lookup returns CDR1 SGHDT and CDR2 YYEEEE. V lost 5 bases, J lost 5 bases, and 10 bases lay in between. As DNA, the CDR3 is TGTGCCAGCAGAACCTCGGAGTATGGCTACACCTTC. This encodes CASRTSEYGYTF.

CDR3 nucleotides: TGTGCCATCAAAGGGTCTGCTGGAAACACCATATATTTT. Its protein product is CAIKGSAGNTIYF. The chain is built from TRBV10-3 and TRBJ1-3, with unresolved D. The germline gives CDR1 ENHRY, CDR2 SYGVKD. Trimming removed 7 bases at V and 2 bases at J, with 9 bases between. The CDR3 runs to 13 residues.

This clonotype came up a few times. The chain joins TRBV3-1 to TRBJ2-7; 11 nucleotides align to TRBD2. The CDR3 runs to 15 residues. V lost 4 bases and J lost 6; bases outside the gene matches: 8. CDR1 LGHDT and CDR2 YNNKEL come from the germline V gene (reference sequence). As DNA, the CDR3 is TGTGCCAGCAGCCGCTCACTAGCGGGAGTAGGCGAGCAGTACTTC. It codes for CASSRSLAGVGEQYF.

This clonotype showed up just a few times. The V gene is TRBV5-1, the J gene TRBJ1-1, with 7 bases lining up with TRBD1. The CDR3 has 14 amino acids. J was trimmed by 5 bases and V by 4 bases; bases with no gene match: 8. Germline V CDR1 and CDR2: SGHRS, YFSETQ. The CDR3 sequence: CASSSRQGWTEAFF. CDR3 in DNA: TGCGCCAGCAGCAGTAGACAGGGCTGGACTGAAGCTTTCTTT.

This clonotype was recorded a few times. The chain links TRBV12-3 or TRBV12-4 to TRBJ1-3; maybe TRBD1 (5 bases). The CDR3 is 15 residues long. The V and J ends lost 6 bases and 8 bases respectively, with 20 bases between them. The chain's CDR3 is CASSDLGGRRDTIYF. The DNA of the CDR3 is TGTGCCAGCAGCGACCTTGGGGGGAGGAGGGACACCATATATTTT.

This clonotype is large within its sample. The chain has TRBV7-2 and TRBJ2-1; 15 bases agree with TRBD2. Germline lookup yields CDR1 SGHTA and CDR2 FQGNSA. The CDR3 loop spans 15 amino acids. Germline trimming cut 5 bases from V and 7 bases from J; bases unmatched to any gene: 3. The CDR3 loop reads CASSPGLAGGNEQFF. The DNA of the CDR3 is TGTGCCAGCAGCCCGGGACTAGCGGGGGGTAATGAGCAGTTCTTC.

This clonotype was seen at least ten times. This chain links TRBV7-9 with TRBJ2-3, with 9 nucleotides matching TRBD2. The J segment lost 2 bases and the V segment lost 5 bases, leaving 11 bases of the junction unmatched. CDR1 and CDR2 from the germline V gene are SEHNR and FQNEAQ (reference sequence). This CDR3 region has 17 residues. The CDR3: CASSTVGTSRYTDTQYF. CDR3 in DNA: TGTGCCAGCAGCACCGTTGGGACTAGCAGATACACAGATACGCAGTATTTT. The full variable domain, completed using reference TRBV7-9 and TRBJ2-3, is DTGVSQNPRHKITKRGQNVTFRCDPISEHNRLYWYRQTLGQGPEFLTYFQNEAQLEKSRLLSDRFSAERPKGSFSTLEIQRTEQGDSAMYLCASSTVGTSRYTDTQYFGPGTRLTVL.

Ten or more counts support this clonotype. This chain connects TRBV29-1 to TRBJ2-2; maybe TRBD1 (5 bases). In germline, CDR1 is SQVTM, CDR2 ANQGSEA. With 7 bases removed from V and 4 bases from J, the gap between germline ends came to 10 bases. The CDR3 is made up of 12 amino acids. CDR3 nucleotides: TGCAGCGGGCTTAGGGGCACCGGGGAGCTGTTTTTT. Protein sequence: CSGLRGTGELFF.

This rearrangement joins TRBV7-2 to TRBJ2-5; 7 nucleotides align to TRBD2. The V and J ends lost 5 bases and 5 bases, in that order; junction bases with no gene match: 11. The CDR3 totals 15 residues. The germline V gene has CDR1 SGHTA and CDR2 FQGNSA. The CDR3 loop reads CASSPRETSWETQYF. The CDR3 DNA reads TGTGCCAGCAGCCCACGAGAGACTAGCTGGGAGACCCAGTACTTC.

This clonotype was detected ten times or more. This chain uses TRBV20-1 with TRBJ2-4; weak D call: TRBD1 (5 bases). Germline V lookup: CDR1 DFQATT, CDR2 SNEGSKA (reference sequence). Between the trimmed V and J ends, which lost 5 bases and 7 bases, there was a span of 9 bases. The CDR3 has 11 amino acids. The CDR3 nucleotides read TGCAGTGCTGGGTCAGGGAACATTCAGTACTTC. It yields the protein CSAGSGNIQYF.